What follows are 9 T cell receptor beta chains derived from one specimen sequenced in a study of molecular identifiers for immune sequencing clone quantification. TCRdb reanalysed the PCR reads using MiXCR and keeps one entry per CDR3 protein. The sample records approximately 500,000 distinct CDR3 sequences, about 25% being singletons. The sequencing sample was made of naive CD8+ T cells from blood, with Jurkat cell RNA spiked in. The subset was: FACS-sorted CD8+CD4-CCR7+CD45RA+ naive T cells. These receptors all stem from a human donor in good health. Some libraries in this study had Jurkat cell RNA spiked in.

In its sample, this clonotype was seen a few times. The chain combines TRBV4-2 with TRBJ2-7, with 8 bases aligning to TRBD2. This CDR3 is built from 16 residues. V lost 0 bases, J lost 4 bases, and 8 bases stayed unmatched. CDR1 is LGHNA and CDR2 is YNFKEQ in the germline V gene. The CDR3 spells CASSQENSGISYEQYF. DNA of the CDR3: TGTGCCAGCAGCCAAGAGAATAGCGGGATCTCTTACGAGCAGTACTTC.

The chain links TRBV27 to TRBJ2-7; 9 nucleotides align to TRBD2. Germline V CDR1 and CDR2: MNHEY, SMNVEV (reference sequence). Trimming took 6 bases from V and 6 from J; bases not matched to a gene: 9. The CDR3 is made up of 14 amino acids. The CDR3 DNA is TGTGCCAGCAGCCAAAGCGGGAGGTCGGGCGAGCAGTACTTC. Translated, it gives CASSQSGRSGEQYF.

CDR3: CSAEGQGTEAFF. The CDR3 nucleotides are TGCAGCGCCGAGGGACAGGGGACTGAAGCTTTCTTT. The V and J genes are TRBV29-1 and TRBJ1-1; 10 bases are shared with TRBD1. J was trimmed by 5 bases and V by 7 bases; bases with no gene match: 4. Looked up from germline, CDR1 is SQVTM and CDR2 is ANQGSEA. This CDR3 contains 12 residues.

At least ten counts were recorded for this clonotype. The gene calls are TRBV2 and TRBJ1-1; a possible D gene is TRBD1 (6 bases). V lost 5 bases to trimming and J lost 1 base, with 11 bases between them. In germline, CDR1 is SNHLY, CDR2 FYNNEI. The CDR3 spans 14 residues. CDR3 DNA sequence: TGTGCCAGCAGTTTAACGACAGGGAACACTGAAGCTTTCTTT. Translating gives CASSLTTGNTEAFF.

V gene TRBV11-2 combines with J gene TRBJ2-1, with TRBD2 matching over 9 bases. The ends lost 0 bases at V and 1 base at J; junction bases unmatched: 4. The germline V gene has CDR1 SGHAT and CDR2 FQNNGV. The CDR3 loop spans 17 amino acids. CDR3 protein: CASSLEAGGRSYNEQFF. CDR3 DNA: TGTGCCAGCAGCTTAGAGGCGGGAGGGAGGTCCTACAATGAGCAGTTCTTC.

Concerning this clonotype: This may come from a read error, since a much larger clone is one base off. The chain links TRBV7-2 to TRBJ2-1; 9 positions agree with TRBD2. Losses at the gene ends were 2 bases for V and 0 bases for J; bases not matched to a gene: 8. CDR3 length equals 18 residues. Germline values: CDR1 SGHTA, CDR2 FQGNSA. The CDR3 nucleotides read TGTGCCAGCAGCTTATGGGGTAGCGGGGGCAGCTCCTACAATGAGCAGTTCTTC. Its protein product is CASSLWGSGGSSYNEQFF.

This clonotype was seen many times. J is TRBJ2-6 and V is TRBV5-1; the match to TRBD2 covers 7 bases. Unmatched junction bases numbered 10, after V lost 4 bases and J lost 0 bases. Germline lookup yields CDR1 SGHRS and CDR2 YFSETQ. The CDR3 contains 18 residues. The CDR3 here is CASSQELAAISGANVLTF. For the CDR3, the DNA is TGCGCCAGCAGCCAGGAGCTAGCGGCGATCTCTGGGGCCAACGTCCTGACTTTC.

CDR3 nucleotides: TGTGCCAGCAGTTACTCCTTGGACAAAAATAATTCACCCCTCCACTTT. Translating it yields CASSYSLDKNNSPLHF. This chain joins TRBV6-6 and TRBJ1-6, with D perhaps matching TRBD1 (5 bases). V lost 0 bases, J lost 5 bases, and 11 bases lay in between. CDR3 length: 16 residues. Germline V lookup: CDR1 MNHNY, CDR2 SVGAGI (reference sequence).

V gene TRBV2 combines with J gene TRBJ1-3; D gene unclear. CDR3 length: 13 residues. The V gene's germline CDR1 is SNHLY and CDR2 FYNNEI. Trimming left V 3 bases short and J 2 bases short, with 5 bases between. The CDR3 protein is CASSEAAGNTIYF. The CDR3 DNA sequence: TGTGCCAGCAGTGAGGCAGCTGGAAACACCATATATTTT.